This T cell receptor (beta chain) emerged from a study of shared clonotypes between healthy human individuals. Study information: The composition of the donors was a couple of women and a few men aged 18 to 49.

Points on this clone: The antigen remains undetermined.

CD45RO-negative, CCR7-selected cells formed the naive CD8 fraction, which excluded terminally differentiated effector memory CD45RA+ cells. The assay was immunoSEQ multiplex PCR, and TCRdb's table has in-frame clones only and misses some. The sample lists about 2,200,000 clones, about 92% occurring once. V lost 6 bases and J 6 bases, leaving 14 bases between the germline ends. The germline CDR1 and CDR2 sequences are MNHEY and SMNVEV (reference sequence). The length of the CDR3 is 13 residues. Findings and caveats of the study: Estimated clonotype richness was generally higher in naive than memory subsets. The sole specimen, blood, was sampled, and tissue repertoires likely differ.

The receptor was isolated from a man aged 18 to 30 in good health. Some clones in this sample may be carry-over from other donors' samples. Sequencing used naive CD8+ T cells from PBMCs. The rearrangement joins TRBV27 to TRBJ1-2; no reliable D call. In nucleotides, the CDR3 is TGTGCCAGCAGAGGAAGGCAGTGGAATGGCTACACCTTC. It codes for CASRGRQWNGYTF.